This TCR beta chain was recovered during a study of OX40 agonist ivuxolimab in advanced cancers. Study at large: In three patients, partial responses were observed, one with hepatocellular carcinoma and two with cutaneous melanoma. Whole-study results and caveats: CD4+ T cells averaged fewer expanded clones than CD8+ T cells.

This table comes from immunoSEQ multiplex PCR, and its TCRdb copy is limited to in-frame clones, with some not included. The profile shows 71,000 or so clones, about 89% of them singletons. The CDR3 consists of 13 residues. Germline CDR1 is SGHDT and CDR2 is YYEEEE. Between the trimmed V and J ends, which lost 1 base and 6 bases, there was a span of 11 bases. This clone was observed a single time. The target antigen is unknown. Sample: CD4+ or CD8+ T cells sorted from blood, taken in a trial of the OX40 agonist ivuxolimab. This rearrangement joins TRBV5-6 to TRBJ2-7; no clear D gene. The TCR originated in an adult with an advanced solid tumor such as melanoma, head and neck, liver or kidney cancer. Here the CDR3 DNA reads TGTGCCAGCAGCTTGAAGGAGCGTCGCGAGCAGTACTTC. It codes for CASSLKERREQYF. Drawing the rest from reference TRBV5-6 and TRBJ2-7, the complete variable domain is DAGVTQSPTHLIKTRGQQVTLRCSPKSGHDTVSWYQQALGQGPQFIFQYYEEEERQRGNFPDRFSGHQFPNYSSELNVNALLLGDSALYLCASSLKERREQYFGPGTRLTVT.